The TCR beta chain described here comes from a study of T cell clonotyping in hematopoietic cell transplantation. With regard to this clone: As yet, its antigen is unknown.

Between the trimmed V and J ends, which lost 3 bases and 5 bases, there was a span of 17 bases. Germline CDR1 is SGHRS and CDR2 is YFSETQ. The CDR3 is made up of 15 amino acids. Overall study results and limits: At the given depth, recipient repertoires were over 97% de novo clonotypes. Recipient TCR diversity dropped after transplant; expanded clonotypes rose from day 30 to 180. Higher Inverse Simpson Index values in graft donor and pretransplant recipient predicted broader posttransplant TCR diversity.

Repertoires were generated with immunoSEQ multiplex PCR, while TCRdb's copy carries only in-frame clones and drops some. The repertoire holds under 5,500 clones, around 91% seen once, with about 5% in the top ten. This rearrangement joins TRBV5-1 to TRBJ1-1; D possibly corresponds to TRBD1 (6 bases). Sequencing used peripheral blood mononuclear cells. This clonotype was obtained from a man in his forties in good health. Some clones in this sample may be carry-over from other donors' samples. The CDR3 reads CASSWAGGGETEAFF. The CDR3 DNA reads as TGCGCCAGCAGCTGGGCGGGAGGGGGTGAGACTGAAGCTTTCTTT. The full variable domain, with the rest looked up from reference TRBV5-1 and TRBJ1-1, is KAGVTQTPRYLIKTRGQQVTLSCSPISGHRSVSWYQQTPGQGLQFLFEYFSETQRNKGNFPGRFSGRQFSNSRSEMNVSTLELGDSALYLCASSWAGGGETEAFFGQGTRLTVV.